This T cell receptor beta chain was observed in a study of shared clonotypes between healthy human individuals. A word on this clone: No antigen is known for it.

General study results and limits: Clonotype sharing among donors, it was expected, would be affected by sequencing depth.

Trimming cost V 2 bases and J 8 bases, with 9 bases left between them. The CDR3 contains 12 residues. Per germline, CDR1 SGHAT and CDR2 FQNNGV. Sequenced by immunoSEQ multiplex PCR; TCRdb stores in-frame clones only, minus some. The profile shows about 1 million clones, approximately 80% of them singletons. V gene TRBV11-2 combines with J gene TRBJ1-1; no definite D call. Source material: memory CD4+ T cells from PBMCs. The subset was: CD45RA-negative fraction. The sequence was obtained from a young man in good health. Some clones in this sample may be carry-over from other donors' samples. The CDR3 sequence: CASSLYTREAFF. The CDR3 DNA sequence: TGTGCCAGCAGCTTATATACCCGGGAAGCTTTCTTT. The full variable domain, in which reference TRBV11-2 and TRBJ1-1 provide the parts outside the CDR3, is EAGVAQSPRYKIIEKRQSVAFWCNPISGHATLYWYQQILGQGPKLLIQFQNNGVVDDSQLPKDRFSAERLKGVDSTLKIQPAKLEDSAVYLCASSLYTREAFFGQGTRLTVV.